Listed below are T cell receptor beta chains from one sample, sequenced in a study of cytomegalovirus exposure and HLA in healthy donors. The repertoire was sequenced with immunoSEQ multiplex PCR; TCRdb's copy has only in-frame clones and lacks some. The data show around 110,000 clones, under 85% seen once. Sample: PBMCs. The receptor set was obtained from a woman younger than 35 in good health and CMV-seronegative. CDR3s include the opening cysteine and the closing phenylalanine or tryptophan. The D gene is left open where the match is weak. Clone size appears in some rows only: once, few, many, or a class for an expanded clone.

clone size,J gene,D gene,V gene,CDR3 DNA,CDR3 protein
-,TRBJ2-1,TRBD2,TRBV7-9,TGTGCCAGCAGCTTAGGAAGGACTAGCACTTTCTACAATGAGCAGTTCTTC,CASSLGRTSTFYNEQFF
few,TRBJ2-5,-,TRBV5-6,TGTGCCAGCAGCCCCGTCCCAGGGCGGGAGACCCAGTACTTC,CASSPVPGRETQYF
-,TRBJ2-5,TRBD2,TRBV10-2,TGCGCCAGCAGTGAGCCTAGCGGGGGCCGGGGTGGAGAGACCCAGTACTTC,CASSEPSGGRGGETQYF
-,TRBJ2-3,TRBD2,TRBV9,TGTGCCAGCAGCGCGGGGACTAGCGGGGTGACAGATACGCAGTATTTT,CASSAGTSGVTDTQYF
-,TRBJ1-1,-,TRBV28,TGTGCCAGCAGTCTGACTGGGAGCACTGAAGCTTTCTTT,CASSLTGSTEAFF
once,TRBJ2-7,TRBD1,TRBV9,TGTGCCAGCAGCCCACTCCCGGGACAGGGAGACGAGCAGTACTTC,CASSPLPGQGDEQYF
-,TRBJ2-1,TRBD1,TRBV11-2,TGTGCCAGCAGCCACGGGACAGGCTCCTACAATGAGCAGTTCTTC,CASSHGTGSYNEQFF
-,TRBJ2-6,TRBD1,TRBV5-6,TGTGCCAGCAGCCATCCCAGGGGGACCTCTGGGGCCAACGTCCTGACTTTC,CASSHPRGTSGANVLTF
-,TRBJ1-2,-,TRBV9,TGTGCCAGCAGCTTAGAGGGAACCGCGGGGGTAGGAGGCTACACCTTC,CASSLEGTAGVGGYTF
-,TRBJ2-5,-,TRBV6-5,TGTGCCAGCAGTTACGGCGAGGGAGTGGGAGAGACCCAGTACTTC,CASSYGEGVGETQYF
once,TRBJ1-6,TRBD1,TRBV5-1,TGCGCCAGCAGCTTGGCCGGACAGGGGGCTTCACCCCTCCACTTT,CASSLAGQGASPLHF
-,TRBJ2-2,-,TRBV30,TGTGCCTGGAGTGGACAAACGAACACCGGGGAGCTGTTTTTT,CAWSGQTNTGELFF
-,TRBJ2-7,-,TRBV30,TGTGCCTGGGACCCAGGCCAAACCTACGAGCAGTACTTC,CAWDPGQTYEQYF
-,TRBJ1-6,-,TRBV29-1,TGCAGCGTTGGGGAGGGGGGTTCACCCCTCCACTTT,CSVGEGGSPLHF
-,TRBJ2-5,-,TRBV5-1,TGCGCCAGCACCCTAGGGGCCCAAGAGACCCAGTACTTC,CASTLGAQETQYF
once,TRBJ2-7,TRBD2,TRBV30,TGTGCCTGGAGTGTACCCGAGCGGGGGGGCTACGAGCAGTACTTC,CAWSVPERGGYEQYF
-,TRBJ2-7,-,TRBV25-1,TGTGCCAGCAGTGAGGCAGGGGCAAGCTCCTACGAGCAGTACTTC,CASSEAGASSYEQYF
-,TRBJ2-1,-,TRBV7-9,TGTGCCAGCACCTCCGGGACAAGCTCCTACAATGAGCAGTTCTTC,CASTSGTSSYNEQFF
-,TRBJ1-3,-,TRBV5-4,TGTGCCAGCAGCTTGGGTCAACAGGGTAGAAGGGGCTCTGGAAACACCATATATTTT,CASSLGQQGRRGSGNTIYF
-,TRBJ1-1,-,TRBV5-5,TGTGCCAGCAGCTTCGTACCGATGGCGGTGAACACTGAAGCTTTCTTT,CASSFVPMAVNTEAFF
-,TRBJ1-1,TRBD1,TRBV29-1,TGCAGCGCTGGGGGTTCGGGACAGACGAACACTGAAGCTTTCTTT,CSAGGSGQTNTEAFF
-,TRBJ1-5,-,TRBV7-9,TGTGCCAGCAGCCAGGGGTTTAGCAATCAGCCCCAGCATTTT,CASSQGFSNQPQHF
-,TRBJ1-2,TRBD1,TRBV28,TGTGCCAGCAGTCTAGGGGGCGCCGTCCCCTATGGCTACACCTTC,CASSLGGAVPYGYTF
-,TRBJ2-2,TRBD2,TRBV5-1,TGCGCCAGCAGCTTGGGGGGACTAGCGGGGATTTTGACCGGGGAGCTGTTTTTT,CASSLGGLAGILTGELFF
-,TRBJ2-3,-,TRBV10-3,TGTGCCATCAGTGAGTCTTTAGGGGCTAGCACAGATACGCAGTATTTT,CAISESLGASTDTQYF
-,TRBJ2-7,TRBD2,TRBV27,TGTGCCAGCAGCCTCAGAGGGACTAGCGACTACGAGCAGTACTTC,CASSLRGTSDYEQYF
many,TRBJ2-3,TRBD2,TRBV6-4,TGTGCCAGCAGTAGCGGGGGGGCCACAGATACGCAGTATTTT,CASSSGGATDTQYF
once,TRBJ1-5,TRBD1,TRBV28,TGTGCCAGCTATTTTGGGGACAGGGATTATAGCAATCAGCCCCAGCATTTT,CASYFGDRDYSNQPQHF
few,TRBJ1-4,TRBD1,TRBV30,TGTGCCTGGAGTGCAGGGGGAGTTTATGAAAAACTGTTTTTT,CAWSAGGVYEKLFF
-,TRBJ1-6,TRBD1,TRBV4-1,TGCGCCAGCAGCGAAAGCTATCTCGGGGGACAGGGGGTTTCACCCCTCCACTTT,CASSESYLGGQGVSPLHF
-,TRBJ2-7,TRBD1,TRBV7-2,TGTGCCAGCAGCCCTGGGACAGGGGCATCATACGAGCAGTACTTC,CASSPGTGASYEQYF
-,TRBJ1-3,TRBD1,TRBV11-2,TGTGCCAGCAGCGCCAGGACAGGGGCGATCTCTGGAAACACCATATATTTT,CASSARTGAISGNTIYF
-,TRBJ1-2,-,TRBV2,TGTGCCAGCAGTGAGGCGGGTCTCTACACCTTC,CASSEAGLYTF